Each of the 5 T cell receptor beta chains below was sequenced from the same sample in a study of T-cell reconstitution after alpha-beta-depleted transplantation in children (dated by TCRdb to the mid-2010s). The library was made by PCR. The run used an Illumina HiSeq 2500. TCR library preparation used molecular barcoding, with unique molecular identifiers applied to normalize quantification of the TCRbeta repertoire. TCRdb reran the public reads through fastp at Q25 and MiXCR, keeping productive beta chains. Identical CDR3 protein sequences are pooled into one entry, listed with their most common genes and DNA. For this sample there are some 590,000 distinct CDR3 sequences; over 9.5% appear just once. About 4.2% of the sample goes to the ten largest clones. The specimen was PBMCs from the stem cell graft donor, collected from the stem cell graft. The source is a human donor who donated a stem cell graft to a child with acute myeloid leukemia.

This clonotype was seen a few times. The chain links TRBV24-1 to TRBJ2-1; 10 bases are a match to TRBD2. The CDR3 extends over 21 amino acids. Germline assignment: CDR1 KGHDR and CDR2 SFDVKD. The V gene end was trimmed by 6 bases and the J gene end by 0 bases; junction bases not matched to a gene: 19. CDR3 sequence reads: CATSSTSGARSGRSSYNEQFF. Written as DNA, the CDR3 is TGTGCCACCAGTTCAACCAGCGGGGCGCGTAGCGGGAGGTCCTCCTACAATGAGCAGTTCTTC.

In its sample, this clonotype was seen a few times. The chain couples TRBV7-2 to TRBJ2-7; 12 positions agree with TRBD1. Germline V gene data show CDR1 as SGHTA and CDR2 as FQGNSA. Losses at the gene ends were 5 bases for V and 2 bases for J; bases not matched to a gene: 4. CDR3 length equals 15 residues. CDR3 region: CASSLRDRGPYEQYF. Written as DNA, the CDR3 is TGTGCCAGCAGCCTCCGGGACAGGGGGCCCTACGAGCAGTACTTC.

This clonotype was detected many times. The rearrangement joins TRBV2 to TRBJ2-7; TRBD2 aligns across 9 bases. The CDR3 runs to 13 residues. Germline V gene lookup returns CDR1 SNHLY and CDR2 FYNNEI. V gave up 6 bases and J gave up 4 bases; unmatched junction bases: 4. In nucleotides, the CDR3 is TGTGCCAGCAGGGGGACTAGCAGGTACGAGCAGTACTTC. Its protein product is CASRGTSRYEQYF.

The chain uses TRBV20-1 and TRBJ2-1, with 13 bases fitting TRBD2. The junction had 10 bases not matched to a gene; V was cut back by 6 bases and J by 5 bases. Germline values: CDR1 DFQATT, CDR2 SNEGSKA (reference sequence). This CDR3 spans 16 amino acids. In nucleotides, the CDR3 is TGCAGTGCAATCAAGAGGACTAGCGGGAGTGACAATGAGCAGTTCTTC. Translated, it gives CSAIKRTSGSDNEQFF.

This clonotype was observed many times. This chain uses TRBV4-2 with TRBJ2-7; TRBD1 matches at 10 bases. The V and J ends lost 4 bases and 2 bases, in that order; junction bases with no gene match: 8. The germline V gene encodes CDR1 LGHNA and CDR2 YNFKEQ. The CDR3 spans 16 residues. Written as DNA, the CDR3 is TGTGCCAGCAGCCCGGACCGGGACAGGGGTCCCTACGAGCAGTACTTC. It is translated as CASSPDRDRGPYEQYF.